This T cell receptor beta chain was recovered during a study of blood T cell repertoires in COVID-19. Study background: Samples representing acute and convalescent COVID-19 were sourced from the United States, Italy and Spain.

V lost 5 bases and J lost 3; bases outside the gene matches: 9. This CDR3 has 15 amino acids. Germline V gives CDR1 MDHEN, CDR2 SYDVKM. Sequencing used immunoSEQ multiplex PCR; TCRdb keeps in-frame clones, though not all of them. The sample holds about 260,000 clones, 90% seen once. This chain uses TRBV28 with TRBJ2-7; 8 nucleotides agree with TRBD2. The sequencing input was PBMCs or T cells enriched from blood (not recorded which). The source of this sequence is a woman between 25 and 40 years old with acute COVID-19. CDR3 nucleotides: TGTGCCAGCAGTACTTTAGCGGGACCTATCTACGAGCAGTACTTC. Translated, it gives CASSTLAGPIYEQYF.